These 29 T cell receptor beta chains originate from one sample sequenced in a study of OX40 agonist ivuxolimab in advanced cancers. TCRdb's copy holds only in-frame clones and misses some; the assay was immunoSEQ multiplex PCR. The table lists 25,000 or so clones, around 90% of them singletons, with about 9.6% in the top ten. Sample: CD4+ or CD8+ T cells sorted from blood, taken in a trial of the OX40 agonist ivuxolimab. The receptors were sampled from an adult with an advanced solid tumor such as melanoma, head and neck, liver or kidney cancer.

The CDR3 reads CASSEQGAGNQPQHF. The CDR3 DNA follows: TGTGCCAGCTCAGAACAGGGGGCGGGAAATCAGCCCCAGCATTTT. The V and J genes are TRBV18 and TRBJ1-5; 9 nucleotides match TRBD1. The CDR3 consists of 15 residues. With V trimmed by 5 bases and J by 4 bases, 6 bases remained unmatched. Germline-derived CDR1 and CDR2 are KGHSH and LQKENI.

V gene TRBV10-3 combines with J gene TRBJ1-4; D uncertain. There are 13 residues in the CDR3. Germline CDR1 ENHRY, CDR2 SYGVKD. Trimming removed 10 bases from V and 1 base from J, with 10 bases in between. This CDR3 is CATRGGTNEKLFF. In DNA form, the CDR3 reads TGTGCCACCCGTGGCGGAACTAATGAAAAACTGTTTTTT.

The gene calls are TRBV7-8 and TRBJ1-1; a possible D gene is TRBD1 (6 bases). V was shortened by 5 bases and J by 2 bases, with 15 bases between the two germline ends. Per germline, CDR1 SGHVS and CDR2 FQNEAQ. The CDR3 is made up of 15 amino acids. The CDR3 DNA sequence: TGTGCCAGCAGCCCGGTAGGGGGGCGAAACACTGAAGCTTTCTTT. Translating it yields CASSPVGGRNTEAFF.

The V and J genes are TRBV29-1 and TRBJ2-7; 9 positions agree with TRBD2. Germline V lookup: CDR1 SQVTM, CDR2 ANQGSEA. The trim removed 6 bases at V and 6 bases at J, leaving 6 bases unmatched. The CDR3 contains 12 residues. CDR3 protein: CSVLSGSVEQYF. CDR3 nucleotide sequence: TGCAGCGTCCTTAGCGGGAGCGTCGAGCAGTACTTC.

In DNA, the CDR3 is TGTGCCAGCAGCTTGGAGCGGACCACCGGGGAGCTGTTTTTT. Its translation: CASSLERTTGELFF. V gene TRBV7-2 combines with J gene TRBJ2-2; a possible D gene is TRBD2 (5 bases). The germline gives CDR1 SGHTA, CDR2 FQGNSA. CDR3 length equals 14 residues. Trimming left V 3 bases short and J 4 bases short, with 9 bases between.

The CDR3 here is CASSLFPSTDTQYF. The CDR3 DNA follows: TGTGCCAGCAGCTTATTCCCTAGCACAGATACGCAGTATTTT. The V call is TRBV7-6, the J call TRBJ2-3; no clear D. Trimming left V 2 bases short and J 0 bases short, with 6 bases between. The CDR3 length is 14 residues. The germline CDR1 and CDR2 sequences are SGHVS and FNYEAQ. The complete variable domain, with remaining parts taken from reference TRBV7-6 and TRBJ2-3, reads GAGVSQSPRYKVTKRGQDVALRCDPISGHVSLYWYRQALGQGPEFLTYFNYEAQQDKSGLPNDRFSAERPEGSISTLTIQRTEQRDSAMYRCASSLFPSTDTQYFGPGTRLTVL.

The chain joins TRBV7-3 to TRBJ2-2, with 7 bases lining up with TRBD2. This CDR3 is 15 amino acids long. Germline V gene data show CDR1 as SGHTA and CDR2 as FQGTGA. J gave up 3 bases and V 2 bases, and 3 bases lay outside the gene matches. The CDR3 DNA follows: TGTGCCAGCAGCTTAGGGGGAGGGGACACCGGGGAGCTGTTTTTT. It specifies CASSLGGGDTGELFF. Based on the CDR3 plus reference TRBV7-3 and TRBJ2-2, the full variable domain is GAGVSQTPSNKVTEKGKYVELRCDPISGHTALYWYRQSLGQGPEFLIYFQGTGAADDSGLPNDRFFAVRPEGSVSTLKIQRTERGDSAVYLCASSLGGGDTGELFFGEGSRLTVL.

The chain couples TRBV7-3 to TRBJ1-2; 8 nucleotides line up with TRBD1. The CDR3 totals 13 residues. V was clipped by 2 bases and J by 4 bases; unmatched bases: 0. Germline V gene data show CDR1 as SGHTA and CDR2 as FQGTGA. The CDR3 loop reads CASSLGQGYGYTF. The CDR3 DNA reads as TGTGCCAGCAGCTTAGGACAGGGCTATGGCTACACCTTC. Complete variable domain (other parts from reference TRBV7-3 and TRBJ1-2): GAGVSQTPSNKVTEKGKYVELRCDPISGHTALYWYRQSLGQGPEFLIYFQGTGAADDSGLPNDRFFAVRPEGSVSTLKIQRTERGDSAVYLCASSLGQGYGYTFGSGTRLTVV.

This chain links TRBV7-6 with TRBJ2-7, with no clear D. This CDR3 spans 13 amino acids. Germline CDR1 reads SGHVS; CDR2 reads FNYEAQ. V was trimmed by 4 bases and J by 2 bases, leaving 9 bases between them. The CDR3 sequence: CASSSYSTYEQYF. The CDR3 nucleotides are TGTGCCAGCAGCTCCTACTCAACCTACGAGCAGTACTTC.

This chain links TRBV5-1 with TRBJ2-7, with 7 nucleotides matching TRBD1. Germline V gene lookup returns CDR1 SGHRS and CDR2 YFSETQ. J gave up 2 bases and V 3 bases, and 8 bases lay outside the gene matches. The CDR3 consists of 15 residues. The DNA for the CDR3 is TGCGCCAGCAGCTCAACCGGGACAGCGCCCTACGAGCAGTACTTC. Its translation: CASSSTGTAPYEQYF. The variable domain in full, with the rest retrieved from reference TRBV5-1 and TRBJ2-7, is KAGVTQTPRYLIKTRGQQVTLSCSPISGHRSVSWYQQTPGQGLQFLFEYFSETQRNKGNFPGRFSGRQFSNSRSEMNVSTLELGDSALYLCASSSTGTAPYEQYFGPGTRLTVT.

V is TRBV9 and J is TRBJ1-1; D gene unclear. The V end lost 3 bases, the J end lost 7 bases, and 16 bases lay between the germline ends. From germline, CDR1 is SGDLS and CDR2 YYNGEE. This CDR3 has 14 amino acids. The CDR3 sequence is CASSEFVAKGEAFF. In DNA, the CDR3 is TGTGCCAGCAGCGAATTTGTCGCTAAGGGTGAAGCTTTCTTT.

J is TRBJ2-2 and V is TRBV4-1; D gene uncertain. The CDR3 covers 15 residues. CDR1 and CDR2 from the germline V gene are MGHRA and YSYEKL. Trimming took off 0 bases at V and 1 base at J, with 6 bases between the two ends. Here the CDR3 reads CASSQETVNTGELFF. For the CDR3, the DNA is TGCGCCAGCAGCCAAGAGACGGTGAACACCGGGGAGCTGTTTTTT.

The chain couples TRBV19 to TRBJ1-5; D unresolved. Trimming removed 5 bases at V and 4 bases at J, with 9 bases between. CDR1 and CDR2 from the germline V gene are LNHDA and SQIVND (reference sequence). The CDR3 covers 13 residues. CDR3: CASSLTGNQPQHF. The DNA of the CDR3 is TGTGCCAGTAGTTTAACGGGGAATCAGCCCCAGCATTTT.

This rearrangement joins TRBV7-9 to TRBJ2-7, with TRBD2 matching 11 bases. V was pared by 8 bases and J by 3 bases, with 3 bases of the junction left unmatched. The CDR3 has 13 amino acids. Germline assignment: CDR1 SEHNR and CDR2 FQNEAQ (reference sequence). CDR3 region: CASGLAGGYEQYF. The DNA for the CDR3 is TGTGCCAGCGGGCTAGCGGGAGGCTACGAGCAGTACTTC.

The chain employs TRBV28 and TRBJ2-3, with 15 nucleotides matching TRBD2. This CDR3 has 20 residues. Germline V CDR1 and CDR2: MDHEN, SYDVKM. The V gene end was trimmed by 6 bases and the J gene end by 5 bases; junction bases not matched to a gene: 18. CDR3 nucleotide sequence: TGTGCCAGCAGGCCCCACTTGGGACTAGCGGGAGGCCAACGGGGAGATACGCAGTATTTT. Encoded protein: CASRPHLGLAGGQRGDTQYF.

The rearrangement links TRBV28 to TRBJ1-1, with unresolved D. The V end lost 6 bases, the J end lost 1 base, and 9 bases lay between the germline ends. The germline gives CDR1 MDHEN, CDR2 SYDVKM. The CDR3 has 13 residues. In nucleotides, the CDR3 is TGTGCCAGCAGCGTAGGTGGGAACACTGAAGCTTTCTTT. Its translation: CASSVGGNTEAFF.

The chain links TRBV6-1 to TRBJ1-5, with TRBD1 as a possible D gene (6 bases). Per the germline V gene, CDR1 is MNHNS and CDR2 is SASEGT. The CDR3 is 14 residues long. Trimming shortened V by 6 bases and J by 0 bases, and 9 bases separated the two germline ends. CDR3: CASRTGHSNQPQHF. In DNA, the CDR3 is TGTGCCAGCAGGACAGGTCATAGCAATCAGCCCCAGCATTTT.

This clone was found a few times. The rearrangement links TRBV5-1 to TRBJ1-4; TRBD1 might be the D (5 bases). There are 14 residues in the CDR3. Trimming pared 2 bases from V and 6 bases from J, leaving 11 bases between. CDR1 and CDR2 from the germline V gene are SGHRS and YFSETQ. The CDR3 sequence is CASSFQFRDEKLFF. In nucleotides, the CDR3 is TGCGCCAGCAGCTTCCAGTTCAGGGATGAAAAACTGTTTTTT. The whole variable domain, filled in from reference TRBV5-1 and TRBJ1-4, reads KAGVTQTPRYLIKTRGQQVTLSCSPISGHRSVSWYQQTPGQGLQFLFEYFSETQRNKGNFPGRFSGRQFSNSRSEMNVSTLELGDSALYLCASSFQFRDEKLFFGSGTQLSVL.

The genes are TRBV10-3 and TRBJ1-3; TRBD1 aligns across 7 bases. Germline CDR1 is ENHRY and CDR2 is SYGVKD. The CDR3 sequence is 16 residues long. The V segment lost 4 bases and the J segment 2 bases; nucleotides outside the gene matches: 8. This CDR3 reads CAISVRQGVTGNTIYF. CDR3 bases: TGTGCCATCAGTGTACGACAGGGCGTGACTGGAAACACCATATATTTT.

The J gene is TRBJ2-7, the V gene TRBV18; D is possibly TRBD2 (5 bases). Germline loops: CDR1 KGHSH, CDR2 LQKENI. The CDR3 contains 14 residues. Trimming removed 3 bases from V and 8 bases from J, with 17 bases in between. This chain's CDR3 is CASSPENPSGKQYF. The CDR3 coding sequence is TGTGCCAGCTCACCGGAGAATCCCTCGGGGAAGCAGTACTTC.

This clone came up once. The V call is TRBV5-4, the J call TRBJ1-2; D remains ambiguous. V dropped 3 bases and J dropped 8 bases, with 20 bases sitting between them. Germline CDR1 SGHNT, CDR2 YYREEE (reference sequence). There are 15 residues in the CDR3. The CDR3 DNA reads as TGTGCCAGCAGCTCGCCGGGCAGAGGTCGAAGCGGCTACACCTTC. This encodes CASSSPGRGRSGYTF. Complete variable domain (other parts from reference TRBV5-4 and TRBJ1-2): ETGVTQSPTHLIKTRGQQVTLRCSSQSGHNTVSWYQQALGQGPQFIFQYYREEENGRGNFPPRFSGLQFPNYSSELNVNALELDDSALYLCASSSPGRGRSGYTFGSGTRLTVV.

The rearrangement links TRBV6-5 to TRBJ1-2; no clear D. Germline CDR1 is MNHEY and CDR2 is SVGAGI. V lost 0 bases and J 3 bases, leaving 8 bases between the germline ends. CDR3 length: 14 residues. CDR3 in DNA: TGTGCCAGCAGTTACTCGATAGGATACTATGGCTACACCTTC. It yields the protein CASSYSIGYYGYTF.

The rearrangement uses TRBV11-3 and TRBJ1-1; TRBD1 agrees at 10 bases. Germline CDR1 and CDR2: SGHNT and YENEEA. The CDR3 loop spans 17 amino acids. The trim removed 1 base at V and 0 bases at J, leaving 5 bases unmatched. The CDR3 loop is CASSLGDRGNMNTEAFF. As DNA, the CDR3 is TGTGCCAGCAGCTTAGGGGACAGGGGAAATATGAACACTGAAGCTTTCTTT. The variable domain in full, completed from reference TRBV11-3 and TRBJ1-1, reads EAGVVQSPRYKIIEKKQPVAFWCNPISGHNTLYWYLQNLGQGPELLIRYENEEAVDDSQLPKDRFSAERLKGVDSTLKIQPAELGDSAVYLCASSLGDRGNMNTEAFFGQGTRLTVV.

This CDR3 reads CASSPLTGPRTQYF. The CDR3 DNA follows: TGTGCCAGCAGCCCCTTGACCGGACCCAGGACCCAGTACTTC. This rearrangement joins TRBV14 to TRBJ2-5; D remains ambiguous. The ends were cut back, 4 bases at V and 7 bases at J, with 16 bases in the middle. The CDR3 is 14 amino acids. CDR1 and CDR2 from the germline V gene are SGHDN and FVKESK.

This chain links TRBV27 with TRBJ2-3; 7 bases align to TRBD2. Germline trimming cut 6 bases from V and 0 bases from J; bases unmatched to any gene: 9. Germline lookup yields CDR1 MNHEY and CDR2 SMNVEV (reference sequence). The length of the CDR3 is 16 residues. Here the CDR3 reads CASRSRAGASTDTQYF. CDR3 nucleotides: TGTGCCAGCAGATCCAGGGCGGGAGCTAGCACAGATACGCAGTATTTT.

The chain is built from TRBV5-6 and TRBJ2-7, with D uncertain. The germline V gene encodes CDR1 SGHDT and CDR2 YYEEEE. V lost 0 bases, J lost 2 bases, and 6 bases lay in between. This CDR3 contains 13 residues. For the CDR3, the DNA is TGTGCCAGCAGCTTGGTCGGGCCCTACGAGCAGTACTTC. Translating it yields CASSLVGPYEQYF.

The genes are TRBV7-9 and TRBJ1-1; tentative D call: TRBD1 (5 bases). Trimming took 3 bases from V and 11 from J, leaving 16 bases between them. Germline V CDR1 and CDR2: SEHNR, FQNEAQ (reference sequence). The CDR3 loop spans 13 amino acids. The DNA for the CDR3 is TGTGCCAGCAGCTTGAGGGGCGCGGGATGGGCTTTCTTT. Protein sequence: CASSLRGAGWAFF.

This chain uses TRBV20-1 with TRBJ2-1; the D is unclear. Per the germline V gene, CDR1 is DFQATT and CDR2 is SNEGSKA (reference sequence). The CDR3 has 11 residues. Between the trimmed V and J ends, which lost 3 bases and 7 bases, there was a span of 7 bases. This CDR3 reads CSASPRNEQFF. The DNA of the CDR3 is TGCAGTGCTAGTCCCCGAAATGAGCAGTTCTTC.

The CDR3 coding sequence is TGTGCCAGCAGCCCCATAAAGGTGGAGACCCAGTACTTC. Translating it yields CASSPIKVETQYF. The chain combines TRBV7-2 with TRBJ2-5; D is unclear. V dropped 5 bases and J dropped 5 bases, with 12 bases sitting between them. The CDR3 spans 13 residues. Germline V gene data show CDR1 as SGHTA and CDR2 as FQGNSA.